The next 20 T cell receptor beta chains were all read from a single sample in a study of T cell responses to AZD1222 COVID-19 vaccine (dated by TCRdb to about 2021). Library method: the immunoSEQ multiplex PCR assay. TCRdb provides this immuneACCESS table in a form limited to in-frame rearrangements. Some clones are lacking; in checked studies, under half of them reflect an unresolved V gene, and why the rest are absent is not known. The sample includes 85,000 to 100,000 clones, with around 80% observed a single time. Jointly, the top ten make up over 20% of the sample. Interpreted using the paper, the time point label stands for: baseline before first vaccination. Sequencing used peripheral blood, obtained on day 0 of AZD1222 vaccination. These receptor sequences come from an adult in good health.

This clone was seen just once. The chain uses TRBV25-1 and TRBJ2-7; 10 bases agree with TRBD2. Germline trimming cut 6 bases from V and 1 base from J; bases unmatched to any gene: 6. CDR3 size: 15 residues. Germline lookup yields CDR1 MGHDK and CDR2 SYGVNS. The CDR3 here is CASRGASGSSYEQYF. Here the CDR3 DNA reads TGTGCCAGCAGAGGAGCTAGCGGGAGTTCCTACGAGCAGTACTTC.

J is TRBJ2-5 and V is TRBV5-1; 7 bases map to TRBD1. CDR1 is SGHRS and CDR2 is YFSETQ in the germline V gene. After removal of 2 bases from V and 1 base from J, the junction contained 2 bases not matched to a gene. The CDR3 runs 14 residues. The CDR3 bases are TGCGCCAGCAGCTTTGGACAGGCCCAAGAGACCCAGTACTTC. Encoded protein: CASSFGQAQETQYF.

This chain links TRBV2 with TRBJ2-5; unclear D gene. Germline CDR1 SNHLY, CDR2 FYNNEI. V lost 2 bases and J lost 5, with 6 bases in between. There are 12 residues in the CDR3. The CDR3 here is CASSEFGETQYF. As DNA, the CDR3 is TGTGCCAGCAGTGAATTTGGGGAGACCCAGTACTTC. The full variable domain, completed using reference TRBV2 and TRBJ2-5, is EPEVTQTPSHQVTQMGQEVILRCVPISNHLYFYWYRQILGQKVEFLVSFYNNEISEKSEIFDDQFSVERPDGSNFTLKIRSTKLEDSAMYFCASSEFGETQYFGPGTRLLVL.

The V call is TRBV5-5, the J call TRBJ1-6; possible D gene TRBD1, 5 bases. CDR3 length: 15 residues. Per germline, CDR1 SGHKS and CDR2 YYEKEE (reference sequence). V lost 4 bases, J lost 7 bases, and 15 bases lay in between. The CDR3 DNA reads TGTGCCAGCAGCCGAGAATCTTGGGGGAATTCACCCCTCCACTTT. Amino acids: CASSRESWGNSPLHF.

This clone was seen just once. The chain is built from TRBV19 and TRBJ2-1; TRBD1 might be the D (6 bases). V lost 6 bases and J lost 0, with 12 bases in between. The germline V gene has CDR1 LNHDA and CDR2 SQIVND (reference sequence). The CDR3 has 15 amino acids. CDR3 region: CASRMDSSSYNEQFF. In DNA, the CDR3 is TGTGCCAGTAGAATGGACAGCAGCTCCTACAATGAGCAGTTCTTC.

In its sample, this clone was seen once. The V gene is TRBV15, the J gene TRBJ1-2; D uncertain. CDR1 is LNHNV, CDR2 YYDKDF, per germline (reference sequence). With 0 bases removed from V and 3 bases from J, the gap between germline ends came to 2 bases. This CDR3 has 12 amino acids. The CDR3 region has the DNA TGTGCCACCAGCAGAGACCACTATGGCTACACCTTC. Protein sequence: CATSRDHYGYTF.

This clone was observed a single time. This sequence joins TRBV4-1 and TRBJ1-4; 11 nucleotides align to TRBD1. Trimming at V came to 0 bases and at J to 5 bases, leaving 5 bases not matched to a gene. This CDR3 comprises 17 residues. Germline V gives CDR1 MGHRA, CDR2 YSYEKL. CDR3 region: CASSQEGGTGGNEKLFF. CDR3 bases: TGCGCCAGCAGCCAAGAAGGTGGGACAGGGGGAAATGAAAAACTGTTTTTT.

The J gene is TRBJ2-1, the V gene TRBV5-1; 12 bases match TRBD2. Germline CDR1 SGHRS, CDR2 YFSETQ. The CDR3 extends over 18 amino acids. V gave up 2 bases and J gave up 0 bases; unmatched junction bases: 6. The CDR3 nucleotides are TGCGCCAGCAGCTTAGGGACTAGCGGGCGCTACTCCTACAATGAGCAGTTCTTC. It codes for CASSLGTSGRYSYNEQFF.

This clone has a handful of counts. The CDR3 loop is CASSQGGGQGVNQPQHF. In nucleotides, the CDR3 is TGTGCCAGCAGCCAGGGAGGGGGACAGGGAGTAAATCAGCCCCAGCATTTT. J is TRBJ1-5 and V is TRBV7-9, with 9 bases aligning to TRBD1. Germline lookup yields CDR1 SEHNR and CDR2 FQNEAQ (reference sequence). The CDR3 has 17 residues. The junction had 12 bases not matched to a gene; V was cut back by 5 bases and J by 4 bases.

The CDR3: CASSLRIYEQYF. CDR3 nucleotide sequence: TGTGCCAGCAGCTTACGGATATACGAGCAGTACTTC. The rearrangement links TRBV7-2 to TRBJ2-7; D is uncertain. The V end was cut by 2 bases, the J end by 4 bases, with 6 bases between. This CDR3 is built from 12 residues. Germline V gene data show CDR1 as SGHTA and CDR2 as FQGNSA.

The rearrangement uses TRBV9 and TRBJ2-7; TRBD2 matches 8 bases. Germline CDR1 reads SGDLS; CDR2 reads YYNGEE. J lost 0 bases, V lost 4 bases, and 6 bases had no gene match. The CDR3 extends over 15 amino acids. CDR3 residues: CASSPGLGSSYEQYF. In DNA, the CDR3 is TGTGCCAGCAGCCCGGGACTAGGGAGCTCCTACGAGCAGTACTTC.

This rearrangement joins TRBV7-2 to TRBJ2-1; no firm D call. V lost 0 bases and J 0 bases, leaving 6 bases between the germline ends. The CDR3 sequence is 15 residues long. Germline lookup yields CDR1 SGHTA and CDR2 FQGNSA. The CDR3 DNA reads as TGTGCCAGCAGCTTAGCGCTAGGCTCCTACAATGAGCAGTTCTTC. Its translation is CASSLALGSYNEQFF.

The chain recombines TRBV7-8 with TRBJ2-1; D gene ambiguous. Trimming pared 5 bases from V and 11 bases from J, leaving 13 bases between. CDR1 and CDR2 (germline): SGHVS, FQNEAQ. The CDR3 consists of 12 residues. The CDR3 DNA follows: TGTGCCAGCAGCCCCATACAATCTAAGCAGTTCTTC. Translation: CASSPIQSKQFF. Variable domain in full (rest from reference TRBV7-8 and TRBJ2-1): GAGVSQSPRYKVAKRGQDVALRCDPISGHVSLFWYQQALGQGPEFLTYFQNEAQLDKSGLPSDRFFAERPEGSVSTLKIQRTQQEDSAVYLCASSPIQSKQFFGPGTRLTVL.

The gene calls are TRBV15 and TRBJ2-1; D possibly corresponds to TRBD2 (6 bases). The CDR3 covers 17 residues. V lost 0 bases, J lost 0 bases, and 12 bases lay in between. Per germline, CDR1 LNHNV and CDR2 YYDKDF (reference sequence). This chain's CDR3 is CATSRDIGGGSYNEQFF. DNA for the CDR3: TGTGCCACCAGCAGAGATATCGGGGGAGGCTCCTACAATGAGCAGTTCTTC. Filled out from reference TRBV15 and TRBJ2-1, the complete variable domain reads DAMVIQNPRYQVTQFGKPVTLSCSQTLNHNVMYWYQQKSSQAPKLLFHYYDKDFNNEADTPDNFQSRRPNTSFCFLDIRSPGLGDTAMYLCATSRDIGGGSYNEQFFGPGTRLTVL.

This clone was observed a single time. The rearrangement links TRBV3-1 (or the pseudogene TRBV3-2) to TRBJ1-1; possibly TRBD1 for D (5 bases). Per germline, CDR1 LGHDT and CDR2 YNNKEL (reference sequence). The CDR3 has 14 residues. The V and J ends lost 4 bases and 1 base respectively, with 10 bases between them. The CDR3 nucleotides are TGTGCCAGCAGCCCCATGGGACGGAACACTGAAGCTTTCTTT. Residues: CASSPMGRNTEAFF.

The chain joins TRBV2 to TRBJ1-6, with D unclear. CDR3 length: 13 amino acids. The V end was cut by 2 bases, the J end by 8 bases, with 7 bases between. Germline V CDR1 and CDR2: SNHLY, FYNNEI. The CDR3 loop reads CASSERWDSPLHF. In DNA form, the CDR3 reads TGTGCCAGCAGTGAAAGGTGGGATTCACCCCTCCACTTT.

The chain joins TRBV25-1 to TRBJ1-2, with TRBD1 as a possible D gene (6 bases). Trimming took off 3 bases at V and 3 bases at J, with 17 bases between the two ends. The CDR3 is 16 residues long. The germline V gene encodes CDR1 MGHDK and CDR2 SYGVNS. The chain's CDR3 is CASSDQGTQIHYGYTF. The CDR3 DNA reads as TGTGCCAGCAGTGACCAGGGGACCCAGATCCACTATGGCTACACCTTC.

The chain recombines TRBV19 with TRBJ1-5, with 9 bases that match TRBD1. The CDR3 spans 13 residues. Germline V gene lookup returns CDR1 LNHDA and CDR2 SQIVND (reference sequence). The ends lost 9 bases at V and 3 bases at J; junction bases unmatched: 3. The chain's CDR3 is CASRDRDNQPQHF. CDR3 DNA: TGTGCCAGCCGGGACAGGGACAATCAGCCCCAGCATTTT.

This clone was detected only a few times. The V gene is TRBV27, the J gene TRBJ2-3; perhaps TRBD2 as D (5 bases). The germline CDR1 and CDR2 sequences are MNHEY and SMNVEV (reference sequence). Trimming cost V 7 bases and J 4 bases, with 18 bases left between them. The CDR3 length is 15 residues. In DNA form, the CDR3 reads TGTGCCAGCACCTTTCGAGGGATGCAACCAGATACGCAGTATTTT. Protein product: CASTFRGMQPDTQYF.

This chain joins TRBV3-1 (or the pseudogene TRBV3-2) and TRBJ1-5; TRBD1 might be the D (6 bases). V was shortened by 1 base and J by 0 bases, with 10 bases between the two germline ends. The CDR3 contains 16 residues. Germline values: CDR1 LGHDT, CDR2 YNNKEL (reference sequence). The CDR3 coding sequence is TGTGCCAGCAGCCAAGGGACAGCAAATAGCAATCAGCCCCAGCATTTT. It encodes CASSQGTANSNQPQHF.